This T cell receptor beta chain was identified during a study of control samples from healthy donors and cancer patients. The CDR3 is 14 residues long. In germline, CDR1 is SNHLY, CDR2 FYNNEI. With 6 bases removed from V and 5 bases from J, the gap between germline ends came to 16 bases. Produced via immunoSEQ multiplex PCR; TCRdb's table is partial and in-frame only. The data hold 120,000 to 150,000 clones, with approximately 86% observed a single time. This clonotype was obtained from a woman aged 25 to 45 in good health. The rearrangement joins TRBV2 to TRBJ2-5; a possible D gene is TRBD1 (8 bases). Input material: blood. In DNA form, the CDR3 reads TGTGCCAGCAGGGCGACAGGGGAGGGGGAGACCCAGTACTTC. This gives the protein CASRATGEGETQYF.